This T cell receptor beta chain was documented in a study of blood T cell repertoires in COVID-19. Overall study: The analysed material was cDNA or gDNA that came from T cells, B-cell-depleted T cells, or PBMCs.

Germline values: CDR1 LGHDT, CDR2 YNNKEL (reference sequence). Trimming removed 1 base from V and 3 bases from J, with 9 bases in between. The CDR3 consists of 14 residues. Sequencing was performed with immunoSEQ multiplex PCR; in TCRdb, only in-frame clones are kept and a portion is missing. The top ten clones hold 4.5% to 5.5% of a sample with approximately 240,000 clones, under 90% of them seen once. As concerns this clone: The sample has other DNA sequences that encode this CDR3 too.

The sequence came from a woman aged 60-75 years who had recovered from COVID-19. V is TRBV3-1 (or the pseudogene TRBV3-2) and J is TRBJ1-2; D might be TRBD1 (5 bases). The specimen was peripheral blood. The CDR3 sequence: CASSQVGGDYGYTF. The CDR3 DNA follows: TGTGCCAGCAGCCAAGTGGGAGGGGACTATGGCTACACCTTC.